This entry features one T cell receptor (beta chain) sequence. This specimen belongs to a study of blood T cell repertoires in COVID-19. Study in general: Samples representing acute and convalescent COVID-19 were sourced from the United States, Italy and Spain. The analysed material was cDNA or gDNA that came from T cells, B-cell-depleted T cells, or PBMCs.

Under the authors' procedure: Researchers report that nucleated cell counts were estimated from reference gene primer amplification. TCRdb keeps only in-frame clones here, not all; method: immunoSEQ multiplex PCR. V and J calls and clone size are as listed in that table; D and trimming were resolved from the DNA. The table has 84,000 or so clones, approximately 82% seen once. Germline loops: CDR1 LNHDA, CDR2 SQIVND (reference sequence). The CDR3 covers 15 residues. The V segment lost 3 bases and the J segment 7 bases; nucleotides outside the gene matches: 11. The clonotype comes from an elderly man with active or convalescent COVID-19. V usage is TRBV19 and J usage is TRBJ2-7, with TRBD1 matching over 8 bases. Source material: peripheral blood. The CDR3 coding sequence is TGTGCCAGTAGTATGCCGACAGGGGTGGCGTCGGAGCAGTACTTC. Translating gives CASSMPTGVASEQYF.